This TCR beta chain was sequenced during a study of neurological immune-mediated disorders. General study points: There was no association between the multiple sclerosis repertoire cluster and any clinical or MRI feature. The greatest degree of TCR clonal expansion was observed in HTLV-1-associated myelopathy, with the lowest in multiple sclerosis, below that of healthy controls. Among 34 multiple sclerosis patients, phylogenetic grouping put the repertoires of 18 into a single related-CDR3 cluster, a possible signature.

CDR3 length: 15 residues. Germline loops: CDR1 MNHNY, CDR2 SVGAGI (reference sequence). V was clipped by 2 bases and J by 0 bases, with 11 bases between them. The cDNA was synthesized by means of template-switch 5'RACE, which was carried out with 10-nucleotide random UMIs. TCRdb analysed the 5' RACE reads with MiXCR anew, one entry per CDR3 protein. The sample consists of approximately 68,000 distinct CDR3 sequences, approximately 5% of them appearing once. This clonotype came up many times. The antigen is not known. The V call is TRBV6-6, the J call TRBJ2-7; D perhaps matches TRBD2 (5 bases). The sequenced sample consisted of PBMCs. The sequence came from a woman in her seventies with multiple sclerosis. The CDR3: CASSYEAGSSYEQYF. CDR3 nucleotide sequence: TGTGCCAGCAGTTACGAGGCGGGCAGCTCCTACGAGCAGTACTTC.